The clone carrying this T cell receptor (beta chain) was detected only once. This specimen comes from a study of blood T cell repertoires in COVID-19. Study background: Spain, Italy and the United States supplied samples that represented acute and convalescent COVID-19. In each case, the material was cDNA or gDNA derived from T cells, B-cell-depleted T cells, or PBMCs.

Unmatched junction bases numbered 4, after V lost 0 bases and J lost 5 bases. Per germline, CDR1 SGHRS and CDR2 YFSETQ. The CDR3 totals 14 residues. Participants, about 18 to 95 years old, spanned approximately 26 US areas. Membership in each cohort depended on participant-reported clinical history. The repertoire was sequenced with immunoSEQ multiplex PCR; TCRdb's copy has only in-frame clones and lacks some. The data hold fewer than 250,000 clones, with 87% observed a single time. The source of this sequence is a woman in her 30s with acute COVID-19. Sequencing was performed on PBMCs or T cells enriched from blood (not recorded which). The V gene is TRBV5-1, the J gene TRBJ2-5, with 7 nucleotides matching TRBD1. CDR3 region: CASSLENRGETQYF. The CDR3 DNA reads as TGCGCCAGCAGCTTGGAAAACAGGGGTGAGACCCAGTACTTC.